The 27 T cell receptor beta chains presented below share a single source sample, sequenced in a study of cytomegalovirus exposure and HLA in healthy donors. TCRdb's copy holds only in-frame clones and misses some; the assay was immunoSEQ multiplex PCR. The table records tens of thousands of clones, about 91% of them present only once. The sample taken for sequencing was PBMCs. The source of these receptors is a man aged 18 to 29 in good health and CMV-seronegative.

The chain links TRBV19 to TRBJ1-2, with 9 bases identical to TRBD1. Germline-derived CDR1 and CDR2 are LNHDA and SQIVND (reference sequence). Trimming took 3 bases from V and 7 from J; bases not matched to a gene: 9. CDR3 length: 15 residues. The CDR3 coding sequence is TGTGCCAGTAGTATGGCTTACAGGGGGCTTTTTGGCTACACCTTC. It encodes CASSMAYRGLFGYTF.

As DNA, the CDR3 is TGTGCCAGCAGTTACGAATGGGCGAGTAGCACAGATACGCAGTATTTT. Its protein is CASSYEWASSTDTQYF. The chain recombines TRBV6-5 with TRBJ2-3; D gene ambiguous. The V gene's germline CDR1 is MNHEY and CDR2 SVGAGI. The CDR3 runs to 16 residues. The V end was cut by 2 bases, the J end by 0 bases, with 12 bases between.

The chain couples TRBV7-6 to TRBJ2-3; tentative D call: TRBD2 (5 bases). This CDR3 spans 16 amino acids. V lost 5 bases, J lost 1 base, and 16 bases lay in between. Germline values: CDR1 SGHVS, CDR2 FNYEAQ. This chain's CDR3 is CASSPPIGGGTDTQYF. The DNA of the CDR3 is TGTGCCAGCAGCCCGCCTATAGGAGGAGGCACAGATACGCAGTATTTT.

The chain links TRBV11-2 to TRBJ1-3, with D possibly matching TRBD1 (6 bases). CDR1 and CDR2 from the germline V gene are SGHAT and FQNNGV. The CDR3 extends over 13 amino acids. The germline V and J ends were trimmed by 6 bases and 7 bases, with 13 bases remaining between them. The CDR3 DNA follows: TGTGCCAGCAGACCACAGGGAGACAACACCATATATTTT. It codes for CASRPQGDNTIYF.

The chain employs TRBV11-1 and TRBJ2-7, with 9 bases lining up with TRBD2. CDR3 size: 17 residues. The trim removed 1 base at V and 3 bases at J, leaving 10 bases unmatched. CDR1 is SGHAT and CDR2 is FQDESV in the germline V gene (reference sequence). The CDR3, as DNA: TGTGCCAGCAGCTTAGGACGGGCGCGACTAGCGGACTACGAGCAGTACTTC. This translates into CASSLGRARLADYEQYF.

This chain uses TRBV5-1 with TRBJ1-2, with a possible D match to TRBD1 (5 bases). Germline V gene data show CDR1 as SGHRS and CDR2 as YFSETQ. The V end lost 3 bases, the J end lost 4 bases, and 13 bases lay between the germline ends. The CDR3 totals 14 residues. CDR3 in amino acids: CASSSRTGLYGYTF. The CDR3 region has the DNA TGCGCCAGCAGCTCTCGAACAGGTCTCTATGGCTACACCTTC.

This chain uses TRBV7-9 with TRBJ2-3; 11 positions match TRBD2. V was pared by 2 bases and J by 0 bases, with 7 bases of the junction left unmatched. From germline, CDR1 is SEHNR and CDR2 FQNEAQ (reference sequence). The CDR3 covers 18 residues. The DNA for the CDR3 is TGTGCCAGCAGCTTACTCACTAGCGGGAGTGTCAGCACAGATACGCAGTATTTT. As protein: CASSLLTSGSVSTDTQYF. Looking up the rest from reference TRBV7-9 and TRBJ2-3 gives the full variable domain: DTGVSQNPRHKITKRGQNVTFRCDPISEHNRLYWYRQTLGQGPEFLTYFQNEAQLEKSRLLSDRFSAERPKGSFSTLEIQRTEQGDSAMYLCASSLLTSGSVSTDTQYFGPGTRLTVL.

The V call is TRBV7-2, the J call TRBJ2-6, with D perhaps matching TRBD1 (6 bases). Germline CDR1 SGHTA, CDR2 FQGNSA. This CDR3 contains 16 residues. V was trimmed by 5 bases and J by 2 bases, leaving 13 bases between them. This CDR3 is CASSVKGVAGANVLTF. As DNA, the CDR3 is TGTGCCAGCAGCGTAAAGGGGGTGGCTGGGGCCAACGTCCTGACTTTC.

The rearrangement uses TRBV7-2 and TRBJ2-7; 7 bases line up with TRBD1. The CDR3 has 16 amino acids. The V segment lost 0 bases and the J segment 5 bases; nucleotides outside the gene matches: 10. Germline V CDR1 and CDR2: SGHTA, FQGNSA. The DNA of the CDR3 is TGTGCCAGCAGCTTAGCCCTATCGACAGGGATGGACGAGCAGTACTTC. Amino acid sequence: CASSLALSTGMDEQYF.

V usage is TRBV27 and J usage is TRBJ2-7; TRBD2 agrees at 8 bases. The germline CDR1 and CDR2 sequences are MNHEY and SMNVEV (reference sequence). The CDR3 has 16 amino acids. The J segment lost 0 bases and the V segment lost 2 bases, leaving 6 bases of the junction unmatched. CDR3 in DNA: TGTGCCAGCAGTTTAGTCAATAGCGGGATCTCCTACGAGCAGTACTTC. It encodes CASSLVNSGISYEQYF.

The J gene is TRBJ2-5, the V gene TRBV19; 8 bases are a match to TRBD2. The trim removed 3 bases at V and 1 base at J, leaving 10 bases unmatched. Germline CDR1 LNHDA, CDR2 SQIVND (reference sequence). The CDR3 runs to 17 residues. CDR3 residues: CASSISGRATTQETQYF. The DNA for the CDR3 is TGTGCCAGTAGTATCTCCGGGAGGGCCACAACCCAAGAGACCCAGTACTTC. Full variable domain (remainder filled in from reference TRBV19 and TRBJ2-5): DGGITQSPKYLFRKEGQNVTLSCEQNLNHDAMYWYRQDPGQGLRLIYYSQIVNDFQKGDIAEGYSVSREKKESFPLTVTSAQKNPTAFYLCASSISGRATTQETQYFGPGTRLLVL.

This clone appeared once. Here the CDR3 DNA reads TGTGCCAGCAGTCATGCCGACAGGGATAGGAATGAGCAGTTCTTC. As protein: CASSHADRDRNEQFF. The chain joins TRBV6-6 to TRBJ2-1; TRBD1 matches at 7 bases. Germline values: CDR1 MNHNY, CDR2 SVGAGI (reference sequence). This CDR3 is 15 amino acids long. J lost 7 bases, V lost 5 bases, and 11 bases had no gene match.

The V and J genes are TRBV29-1 and TRBJ1-1; D is unclear. Germline-derived CDR1 and CDR2 are SQVTM and ANQGSEA. V lost 7 bases, J lost 1 base, and 10 bases lay in between. The CDR3 loop spans 12 amino acids. CDR3 protein: CSAALRNTEAFF. In DNA, the CDR3 is TGCAGCGCTGCTCTCAGGAACACTGAAGCTTTCTTT.

This chain links TRBV19 with TRBJ2-2, with a possible D match to TRBD2 (6 bases). The CDR3 is 13 residues long. Trimming cost V 6 bases and J 1 base, with 6 bases left between them. In germline, CDR1 is LNHDA, CDR2 SQIVND (reference sequence). CDR3 loop: CASRRENTGELFF. The CDR3 DNA follows: TGTGCCAGTAGGCGGGAGAACACCGGGGAGCTGTTTTTT.

The chain combines TRBV18 with TRBJ2-7; 13 bases line up with TRBD2. J gave up 2 bases and V 3 bases, and 7 bases lay outside the gene matches. The germline gives CDR1 KGHSH, CDR2 LQKENI. This CDR3 is built from 17 residues. CDR3 region: CASSPRTSGSLAYEQYF. CDR3 DNA: TGTGCCAGCTCACCGAGGACTAGCGGGAGTTTAGCCTACGAGCAGTACTTC.

The chain combines TRBV4-2 with TRBJ2-1; D unclear. The CDR3 has 15 amino acids. Germline V CDR1 and CDR2: LGHNA, YNFKEQ. V lost 4 bases to trimming and J lost 2 bases, with 12 bases between them. The CDR3 region is CASSPHLQAYNEQFF. DNA for the CDR3: TGTGCCAGCAGCCCCCACTTGCAGGCCTACAATGAGCAGTTCTTC.

This sequence joins TRBV28 and TRBJ2-2; perhaps TRBD2 as D (6 bases). The germline CDR1 and CDR2 sequences are MDHEN and SYDVKM. V dropped 10 bases and J dropped 3 bases, with 21 bases sitting between them. This CDR3 region has 16 residues. The DNA of the CDR3 is TGTGCCACCGGACCCGACTCTAGCGCGCACACCGGGGAGCTGTTTTTT. Its protein is CATGPDSSAHTGELFF.

About this clone itself: One junction end does not reproduce the germline sequence, and a read error may be involved. This chain links TRBV4-3 with TRBJ1-4; D not certain. Looked up from germline, CDR1 is LGHNA and CDR2 is YSLEER. The length of the CDR3 is 14 residues. This CDR3 is CASSQVRYNEILFF. The CDR3 DNA is TGCGCCAGCAGCCAAGTACGGTATAATGAAATACTGTTTTTT.

The V call is TRBV7-9, the J call TRBJ1-1; no definite D call. CDR1 is SEHNR, CDR2 FQNEAQ, per germline (reference sequence). The CDR3 contains 13 residues. V lost 1 base and J 5 bases, leaving 8 bases between the germline ends. The CDR3 region is CASSLEETTEAFF. The CDR3 DNA is TGTGCCAGCAGCTTAGAGGAGACGACTGAAGCTTTCTTT.

The V gene is TRBV28, the J gene TRBJ2-7; 8 positions match TRBD1. V shed 7 bases and J 2 bases; nucleotides not matched to a gene: 1. The CDR3 length is 12 residues. Per the germline V gene, CDR1 is MDHEN and CDR2 is SYDVKM. The CDR3 nucleotides are TGTGCCAGCAAGACAGGGGCCTACGAGCAGTACTTC. This encodes CASKTGAYEQYF.

The chain is built from TRBV18 and TRBJ2-1; maybe TRBD1 (5 bases). The germline V and J ends were trimmed by 4 bases and 2 bases, with 6 bases remaining between them. This CDR3 comprises 13 residues. CDR1 KGHSH and CDR2 LQKENI come from the germline V gene. In DNA form, the CDR3 reads TGTGCCAGCTCACAGGGGCCCTACAATGAGCAGTTCTTC. Amino acids: CASSQGPYNEQFF. Complete variable domain (other parts from reference TRBV18 and TRBJ2-1): NAGVMQNPRHLVRRRGQEARLRCSPMKGHSHVYWYRQLPEEGLKFMVYLQKENIIDESGMPKERFSAEFPKEGPSILRIQQVVRGDSAAYFCASSQGPYNEQFFGPGTRLTVL.

This clone was counted a single time. The CDR3 nucleotides read TGTGCCACCACCCCCGGGACCTCCGGGGGAACTAATGAAAAACTGTTTTTT. This sequence encodes CATTPGTSGGTNEKLFF. This chain uses TRBV15 with TRBJ1-4, with D perhaps matching TRBD1 (5 bases). V was shortened by 7 bases and J by 1 base, with 19 bases between the two germline ends. The CDR3 totals 17 residues. CDR1 and CDR2 (germline): LNHNV, YYDKDF (reference sequence).

V is TRBV7-9 and J is TRBJ2-1; D is perhaps TRBD2 (6 bases). The V end was cut by 8 bases, the J end by 7 bases, with 15 bases between. Looked up from germline, CDR1 is SEHNR and CDR2 is FQNEAQ (reference sequence). This CDR3 contains 13 residues. As DNA, the CDR3 is TGTGCCAGCCGCGGGGCCCCTGGGAATGAGCAGTTCTTC. Protein: CASRGAPGNEQFF.

The rearrangement links TRBV15 to TRBJ2-1, with a weak D call TRBD1 (5 bases). The CDR3 has 15 residues. Looked up from germline, CDR1 is LNHNV and CDR2 is YYDKDF (reference sequence). V was shortened by 2 bases and J by 2 bases, with 10 bases between the two germline ends. This CDR3 reads CATSRQGVTYNEQFF. The DNA for the CDR3 is TGTGCCACCAGCAGACAGGGCGTCACCTACAATGAGCAGTTCTTC.

This sequence joins TRBV7-6 and TRBJ1-2; tentatively, D is TRBD1 (6 bases). CDR1 SGHVS and CDR2 FNYEAQ come from the germline V gene. This CDR3 comprises 15 residues. Trimming took 1 base from V and 5 from J, leaving 14 bases between them. In DNA form, the CDR3 reads TGTGCCAGCAGCTTAGGGACAGACAACTCTTATGGCTACACCTTC. Translated: CASSLGTDNSYGYTF. The complete variable domain, with remaining parts taken from reference TRBV7-6 and TRBJ1-2, reads GAGVSQSPRYKVTKRGQDVALRCDPISGHVSLYWYRQALGQGPEFLTYFNYEAQQDKSGLPNDRFSAERPEGSISTLTIQRTEQRDSAMYRCASSLGTDNSYGYTFGSGTRLTVV.

The chain is built from TRBV6-4 and TRBJ2-6; D is undetermined. CDR1 is MRHNA and CDR2 is SNTAGT in the germline V gene. This CDR3 region has 17 residues. The germline V and J ends were trimmed by 4 bases and 0 bases, with 13 bases remaining between them. DNA for the CDR3: TGTGCCAGCAGTGCCTCAGACATAGGCTCTGGGGCCAACGTCCTGACTTTC. Translating gives CASSASDIGSGANVLTF.

This clone was seen once. The J gene is TRBJ1-1, the V gene TRBV15; maybe TRBD1 (5 bases). The V end lost 0 bases, the J end lost 3 bases, and 14 bases lay between the germline ends. The CDR3 extends over 16 amino acids. Germline V gene sequence: CDR1 LNHNV, CDR2 YYDKDF (reference sequence). The CDR3 reads CATSREGGSGDTEAFF. In nucleotides, the CDR3 is TGTGCCACCAGCAGAGAAGGAGGGTCGGGGGACACTGAAGCTTTCTTT.